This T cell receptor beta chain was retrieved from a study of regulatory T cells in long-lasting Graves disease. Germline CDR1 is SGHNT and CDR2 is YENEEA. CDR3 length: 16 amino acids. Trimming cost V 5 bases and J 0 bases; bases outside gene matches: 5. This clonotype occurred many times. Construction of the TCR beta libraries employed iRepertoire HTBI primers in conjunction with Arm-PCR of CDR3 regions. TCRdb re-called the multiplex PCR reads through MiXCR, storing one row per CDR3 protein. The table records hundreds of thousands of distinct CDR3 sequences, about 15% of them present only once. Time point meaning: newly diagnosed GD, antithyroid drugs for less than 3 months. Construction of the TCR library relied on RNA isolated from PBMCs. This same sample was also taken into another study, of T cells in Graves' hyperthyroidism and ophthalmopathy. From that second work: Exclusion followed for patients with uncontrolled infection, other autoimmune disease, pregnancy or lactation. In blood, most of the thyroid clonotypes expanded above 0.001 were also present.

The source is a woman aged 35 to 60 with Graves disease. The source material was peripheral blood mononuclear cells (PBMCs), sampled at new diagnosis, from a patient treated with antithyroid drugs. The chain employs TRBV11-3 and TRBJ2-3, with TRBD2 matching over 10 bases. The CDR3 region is CASSPKRGGSTDTQYF. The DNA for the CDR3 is TGTGCCAGCAGCCCGAAGCGGGGGGGGAGCACAGATACGCAGTATTTT.